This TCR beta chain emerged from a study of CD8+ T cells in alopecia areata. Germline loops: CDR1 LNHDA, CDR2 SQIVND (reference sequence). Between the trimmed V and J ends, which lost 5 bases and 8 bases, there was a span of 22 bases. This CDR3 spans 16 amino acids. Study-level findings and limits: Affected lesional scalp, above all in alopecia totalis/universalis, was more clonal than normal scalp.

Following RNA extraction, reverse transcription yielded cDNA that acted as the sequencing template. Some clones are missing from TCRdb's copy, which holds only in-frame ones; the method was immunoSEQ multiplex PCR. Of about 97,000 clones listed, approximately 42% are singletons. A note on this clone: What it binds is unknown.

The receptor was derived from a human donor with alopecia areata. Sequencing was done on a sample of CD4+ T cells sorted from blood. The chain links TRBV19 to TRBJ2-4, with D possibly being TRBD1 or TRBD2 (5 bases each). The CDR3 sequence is CASSAGTAPATDIQYF. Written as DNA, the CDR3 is TGTGCCAGTAGTGCCGGGACCGCCCCGGCCACTGACATTCAGTACTTC.